A selection of T cell receptor beta chains follows, all from one sample in a study of T cells in Graves' hyperthyroidism and ophthalmopathy. TCRdb fed the multiplex PCR reads into MiXCR, producing one record per CDR3 protein. The data contain roughly 580,000 distinct CDR3 sequences, under 60% of them singletons. Sequenced: peripheral blood or thyroid tissue (not recorded which). The source is a woman between 18 and 29 years old with Graves' hyperthyroidism. CDR3s include the opening cysteine and the closing phenylalanine or tryptophan. D genes are given only for firm matches. Expanded clones are given a class, and other clones once, few, many or no size at all.

>TRBJ1-5|.|TRBV24-1|.|16
CATSYLGPVGNQPQHF
TGTGCCACCAGTTACCTTGGGCCTGTGGGCAATCAGCCCCAGCATTTT
>TRBJ1-4|.|TRBV20-1|TRBD1|16
CSARQATGGLSEKLFF
TGCAGTGCTAGACAGGCGACAGGGGGTTTATCTGAAAAACTGTTTTTT
>TRBJ1-1|many|TRBV7-2|.|13
CASSLPTGTEAFF
TGTGCCAGCAGCCTACCGACAGGCACTGAAGCTTTCTTT
>TRBJ1-5|few|TRBV14|TRBD1|18
CASSPHRDRGQANQPQHF
TGTGCCAGCAGCCCGCACCGGGACAGGGGACAAGCCAATCAGCCCCAGCATTTT
>TRBJ2-5|few|TRBV5-1|.|14
CASSLRQSQETQYF
TGCGCCAGCAGCCTGAGACAGAGCCAAGAGACCCAGTACTTC
>TRBJ1-4|.|TRBV20-1|TRBD1|12
CSAMDRAIKLFF
TGCAGTGCTATGGACAGGGCGATTAAACTGTTTTTT
>TRBJ1-1|many|TRBV7-3|.|13
CASSFSSATEAFF
TGTGCCAGCAGCTTCAGTTCTGCCACTGAAGCTTTCTTT
>TRBJ1-1|.|TRBV12-3/TRBV12-4|.|13
CASSFIGVPEAFF
TGTGCCAGCAGTTTCATTGGGGTTCCTGAAGCTTTCTTT
>TRBJ1-1|once|TRBV9|TRBD1|13
CASSASGTGESFF
TGTGCCAGCAGCGCCTCCGGGACAGGGGAATCTTTCTTT
>TRBJ1-4|few|TRBV15|.|13
CATSRVPGEKLFF
TGTGCCACCAGCAGAGTTCCGGGGGAAAAACTGTTTTTT
>TRBJ2-5|many|TRBV2|.|14
CASRERSGQETQYF
TGTGCCAGCAGGGAGAGGTCCGGACAAGAGACCCAGTACTTC
>TRBJ1-6|.|TRBV12-3/TRBV12-4|.|14
CASSHTGNNSPLHF
TGTGCCAGCAGCCACACAGGGAATAATTCACCCCTCCACTTT
>TRBJ2-3|.|TRBV25-1|.|13
CASSFGGTDTQYF
TGTGCCAGCAGCTTCGGGGGCACAGATACGCAGTATTTT
>TRBJ1-3|many|TRBV9|.|15
CASSARTASGNTIYF
TGTGCCAGCAGCGCCCGGACAGCCTCTGGAAACACCATATATTTT
>TRBJ1-1|once|TRBV28|.|15
CASSFGARRNTEAFF
TGTGCCAGCAGTTTCGGAGCGCGGCGGAACACTGAAGCTTTCTTT
>TRBJ2-7|.|TRBV11-2|TRBD2|16
CASSDSTTSGRQEQYF
TGTGCCAGCAGCGACTCAACGACTAGCGGGAGGCAAGAGCAGTACTTC
>TRBJ1-2|few|TRBV6-5|.|14
CASSYQQGGYGYTF
TGTGCCAGCAGTTATCAGCAGGGTGGCTATGGCTACACCTTC
>TRBJ1-1|.|TRBV7-8|TRBD1|16
CASSQGGAGFNTEAFF
TGTGCCAGCAGTCAGGGGGGCGCGGGGTTTAACACTGAAGCTTTCTTT
>TRBJ1-5|few|TRBV7-9|TRBD1|16
CASRSPGTGVGQPQHF
TGTGCCAGCAGGAGTCCAGGGACAGGGGTAGGGCAGCCCCAGCATTTT
>TRBJ1-6|many|TRBV7-2|.|15
CASSLGGADNSPLHF
TGTGCCAGCAGCTTAGGGGGGGCTGATAATTCACCCCTCCACTTT
>TRBJ1-2|many|TRBV7-9|.|13
CASSRGGGYGYTF
TGTGCCAGCAGCCGGGGAGGAGGATATGGCTACACCTTC
>TRBJ2-5|.|TRBV7-2|TRBD1|14
CASSSTGWQETQYF
TGTGCCAGCAGCTCGACAGGGTGGCAAGAGACCCAGTACTTC
>TRBJ2-7|few|TRBV20-1|TRBD2|16
CSATPPSLAGAHEQYF
TGCAGTGCCACACCTCCATCTTTAGCGGGAGCCCACGAGCAGTACTTC
>TRBJ2-7|.|TRBV7-9|TRBD1|15
CASSLAGTASYEQYF
TGTGCCAGCAGCTTAGCCGGGACAGCTTCCTACGAGCAGTACTTC
>TRBJ1-5|.|TRBV20-1|.|15
CRGVGALNSNQPQHF
TGCAGAGGAGTCGGGGCCTTGAATAGCAATCAGCCCCAGCATTTT
>TRBJ2-7|.|TRBV10-3|TRBD1|16
CAISGTGDWVSYEQYF
TGTGCCATCAGTGGGACAGGGGATTGGGTATCCTACGAGCAGTACTTC
>TRBJ2-2|few|TRBV7-2|TRBD2|14
CASTGRGANGELFF
TGTGCCAGTACCGGGAGGGGCGCTAACGGGGAGCTGTTTTTT
>TRBJ1-2|.|TRBV29-1|.|15
CSAAGTGRSSYGYTF
TGCAGCGCAGCCGGGACGGGTCGTTCGAGCTATGGCTACACCTTC
>TRBJ2-2|many|TRBV2|.|14
CASRRQSNTGELFF
TGTGCCAGCAGGAGGCAGTCGAACACCGGGGAGCTGTTTTTT
>TRBJ1-5|.|TRBV2|TRBD1|13
CALLGQGNQPQHF
TGTGCCCTTTTGGGACAGGGGAATCAGCCCCAGCATTTT
>TRBJ1-2|.|TRBV11-2|.|14
CASSLVRTVASYTF
TGTGCCAGCAGCTTAGTTAGGACAGTCGCCTCCTACACCTTC